A single sample gave rise to the 7 T cell receptor beta chains below, sequenced in a study of beta chain features in type 1 diabetes. Every bit of the isolated RNA underwent reverse transcription, so sequencing read expressed TCRB transcripts. Generated by immunoSEQ multiplex PCR, the TCRdb table keeps only in-frame clones and is missing some. The sample comprises hundreds of thousands of clones, 10% to 15% of which are singletons, and more than 0.015% rests with the top ten. Sequenced sample: naive CD4+ T cells from blood. The origin of the receptors is a man aged 18 to 30 in good health.

V usage is TRBV7-3 and J usage is TRBJ1-1, with D possibly TRBD1 on 5 matching bases. Germline assignment: CDR1 SGHTA and CDR2 FQGTGA. The V end was cut by 1 base, the J end by 3 bases, with 9 bases between. This CDR3 is 14 amino acids long. The CDR3 is CASSLIGRDTEAFF. The CDR3 DNA follows: TGTGCCAGCAGCTTAATCGGCAGGGACACTGAAGCTTTCTTT.

V is TRBV7-2 and J is TRBJ2-1; 10 bases fit TRBD2. CDR1 and CDR2 (germline): SGHTA, FQGNSA. This CDR3 has 15 residues. The V and J ends lost 6 bases and 2 bases, in that order; junction bases with no gene match: 4. The CDR3 is CASRPSGGPYNEQFF. CDR3 sequence (DNA): TGTGCCAGCAGGCCTAGCGGGGGCCCCTACAATGAGCAGTTCTTC.

In this sample, this clone turned up a few times. This chain links TRBV6-4 with TRBJ2-1; D is uncertain. This CDR3 spans 14 amino acids. Germline values: CDR1 MRHNA, CDR2 SNTAGT. Trimming left V 0 bases short and J 7 bases short, with 10 bases between. CDR3 amino acids: CASSDSASRNEQFF. CDR3 nucleotides: TGTGCCAGCAGTGACTCGGCAAGCAGGAATGAGCAGTTCTTC.

This chain uses TRBV25-1 with TRBJ2-3, with 7 positions matching TRBD2. CDR3 length: 14 residues. The V and J ends lost 9 bases and 2 bases, in that order; junction bases with no gene match: 8. Per germline, CDR1 MGHDK and CDR2 SYGVNS. CDR3 coding DNA: TGTGCCAGTGAGAGGGCGGGGGACACAGATACGCAGTATTTT. This encodes CASERAGDTDTQYF.

This clone was counted a few times. V and J are TRBV7-9 and TRBJ1-1; D remains ambiguous. Trimming took 3 bases from V and 5 from J, leaving 13 bases between them. Germline V gene lookup returns CDR1 SEHNR and CDR2 FQNEAQ (reference sequence). The CDR3 consists of 14 residues. In nucleotides, the CDR3 is TGTGCCAGCAGCTTCTCGGTTCCGGGGACTGAAGCTTTCTTT. Its protein product is CASSFSVPGTEAFF.

This chain joins TRBV4-1 and TRBJ2-7; the D gene is possibly TRBD2 (5 bases). The germline V gene encodes CDR1 MGHRA and CDR2 YSYEKL. CDR3 size: 16 residues. The V end was cut by 2 bases, the J end by 1 base, with 15 bases between. This chain's CDR3 is CASSQKSERRSYEQYF. The CDR3 bases are TGCGCCAGCAGCCAAAAGAGCGAGCGGAGATCCTACGAGCAGTACTTC.

In its sample, this clone was seen a few times. The chain recombines TRBV27 with TRBJ2-5; possibly TRBD1 for D (6 bases). V gave up 5 bases and J gave up 5 bases, with 12 bases separating them. The germline V gene has CDR1 MNHEY and CDR2 SMNVEV (reference sequence). The CDR3 contains 13 residues. The CDR3 DNA reads TGTGCCAGCAGTGAACAGGGATGGGAGACCCAGTACTTC. Translated, it gives CASSEQGWETQYF.